The entry that follows covers one TCR beta chain sequence. The data derive from a study of blood T cell repertoires in COVID-19. Looking at the study overall: Italy, Spain and the United States were the sources of the convalescent and acute COVID-19 samples.

Between the trimmed V and J ends, which lost 6 bases and 7 bases, there was a span of 13 bases. The CDR3 contains 13 residues. Study processing details: Amplified reference gene primers provided the basis for estimating nucleated cell counts. The protocol was immunoSEQ multiplex PCR, while the TCRdb copy is restricted to in-frame clones and leaves out a portion. Clone size and the V and J calls come from that table; the DNA yielded D and trimming. The table lists approximately 240,000 clones, 80% to 95% of them singletons. The chain combines TRBV12-3 or TRBV12-4 with TRBJ1-5; D might be TRBD1 (6 bases). The TCR was taken from a young man with COVID-19, enrolled during active disease. Sequenced: peripheral blood. The CDR3 here is CASSPDRQQPQHF. The DNA for the CDR3 is TGTGCCAGCAGCCCGGACAGACAACAGCCCCAGCATTTT.